This T cell receptor (beta chain) was profiled in a study of control samples from healthy donors and cancer patients. The method was immunoSEQ multiplex PCR; TCRdb's version includes in-frame clones alone and lacks a portion of them. The data show over 40,000 clones, with almost 90% seen just once and around 40% held by the top ten. The CDR3 extends over 13 amino acids. The germline V and J ends were trimmed by 2 bases and 5 bases, with 9 bases remaining between them. CDR1 is SGHNT, CDR2 YYREEE, per germline (reference sequence). The rearrangement joins TRBV5-4 to TRBJ2-3, with D uncertain. This sequence originates from a man aged 45 to 65 with head and neck cancer. Sequenced: PBMCs. CDR3 residues: CASSFISGDTQYF. The CDR3 region has the DNA TGTGCCAGCAGCTTTATCTCTGGAGATACGCAGTATTTT. Combining the CDR3 with reference TRBV5-4 and TRBJ2-3 gives the whole variable domain ETGVTQSPTHLIKTRGQQVTLRCSSQSGHNTVSWYQQALGQGPQFIFQYYREEENGRGNFPPRFSGLQFPNYSSELNVNALELDDSALYLCASSFISGDTQYFGPGTRLTVL.